This T cell receptor (beta chain) was sequenced for a study of vaccination and CD4 T cells after COVID-19. Findings and caveats of the study: SARS-CoV-2-reactive clonotype medians increased from roughly 21 to 40, not significantly.

CDR1 is SGHTA, CDR2 FQGNSA, per germline. The CDR3 covers 12 residues. The V end was cut by 6 bases, the J end by 8 bases, with 10 bases between. Once obtained from cultured CD4+ T cells, the DNA was sequenced using the Oncomine TCR Beta short-read assay. Investigators obtained genomic DNA by extraction from cultured CD4+ T cells. Via MiXCR, TCRdb re-called the PCR reads, giving one row per CDR3 protein. The sample lists around 14,000 distinct CDR3 sequences, about 55% seen once, with roughly a tenth in the top ten. Treatment defined: roughly 11-day PBMC culture with coronavirus spike peptide pools or control peptides (ViraFEST assay). Around 2.1 million PBMCs went into each well for culture with approximately 10 IU/ml IL-2 and about 10 ug/ml peptide pools. Of note for this clonotype: The antigen remains unidentified.

The TCR sequence derives from a human donor who had recovered from COVID-19. The V and J genes are TRBV7-2 and TRBJ2-2; D ambiguous. Sequencing was performed on CD4+ T cells from blood, cultured in vitro, taken before SARS-CoV-2 vaccination. The CDR3 reads CASRWTRGELFF. CDR3 DNA sequence: TGTGCCAGCAGATGGACGAGAGGGGAGCTGTTTTTT.